The T cell receptor beta chain under discussion was sequenced for a study of post-analysis software for immune sequencing data. Germline assignment: CDR1 LGHNA and CDR2 YSLEER. There are 16 residues in the CDR3. Turning to this clonotype: Its antigen is unidentified.

Incorporated into the TCR beta cDNA libraries were unique molecular identifiers, which served to reduce PCR and sequencing biases. With about 0.95 to 10 million T cells as the source, 400,000 to 550,000 cDNA molecules resulted. One entry per CDR3 protein, called by TCRdb with MiXCR from the PCR reads. Seen here are 700,000 to 800,000 distinct CDR3 sequences, 25% to 30% observed once, and the top ten hold about 0.5%. Study-level points and caveats: Samples sharing a preparation batch grouped tightly together when assessed by F measure. TRBV5-6, TRBV5-1 and TRBV20-1 belonged to a set of about five TRBV segments that were more frequent in patients than controls.

The sequenced sample was blood. The chain uses TRBV4-3 and TRBJ2-5; 9 nucleotides align to TRBD2. The better agreement between TRBJ2-7 and the DNA end casts doubt on the J call. The origin of this receptor is a girl under 18 with multiple sclerosis. The CDR3 protein is CASSHDGTSLSYEQYF. CDR3 coding DNA: TGCGCCAGCAGCCACGACGGGACTAGCCTGTCGTACGAGCAGTACTTC.